This T cell receptor beta chain was sequenced in a study of blood T cell repertoires in COVID-19. Libraries were prepared by immunoSEQ multiplex PCR; TCRdb keeps only in-frame clonotypes and omits some of them. The sample includes 200,000 or so clones, less than 85% of them seen just once. This CDR3 contains 15 residues. V shed 3 bases and J shed 7 bases, with 13 bases lying between them. From germline, CDR1 is SGHDN and CDR2 FVKESK. This clone was found once. V gene TRBV14 combines with J gene TRBJ1-6; TRBD1 might be the D (6 bases). The sample taken for sequencing was PBMCs or T cells enriched from blood (not recorded which). This sequence was found in a man aged 60 to 75 who had recovered from COVID-19. CDR3 region: CASSQGQHGNSPLHF. In DNA form, the CDR3 reads TGTGCCAGCAGCCAGGGACAACACGGGAATTCACCCCTCCACTTT.